This TCR beta chain was identified in a study of regulatory T cells in long-lasting Graves disease. Findings and caveats of the study: When disease was persistent, TRBV28, TRBJ1-2 and TRBJ2-5 were the favored segments.

The V gene's germline CDR1 is SGHNT and CDR2 YENEEA. CDR3 length equals 15 residues. V was clipped by 2 bases and J by 1 base, with 10 bases between them. Construction of TCR beta libraries relied on iRepertoire HTBI primers and on Arm-PCR targeting CDR3 regions. Per the study methods: In the combined samples, 50 to 75 TRBV and 14 to 15 TRBJ segments were identified. Via MiXCR, TCRdb re-called the multiplex PCR reads, giving one row per CDR3 protein. The V and J calls and clone size come from TCRdb's table, not from the authors' own analysis. The data contain 200,000 to 250,000 distinct CDR3 sequences, roughly a fifth of them singletons. Indicated time point: newly diagnosed GD, antithyroid drugs for less than 3 months. Preparation of the TCR library used RNA extracted from PBMCs. Approximately 9.6 milliliters of peripheral blood were drawn into EDTA tubes. The sample holds many counts of this clonotype. Its antigen is currently unknown.

The same sample was also used in a study of T cells in Graves' hyperthyroidism and ophthalmopathy. That paper states: Ophthalmopathy was told apart from stable hyperthyroidism by a 13 V-J model.

Specimen: peripheral blood mononuclear cells (PBMCs), collected at new diagnosis, from a patient treated with antithyroid drugs. This sequence was found in a woman younger than 45 with Graves disease. This chain joins TRBV11-3 and TRBJ2-3; D is unresolved. The CDR3 region is CASSLTLSRTDTQYF. CDR3 DNA: TGTGCCAGCAGCTTAACTCTAAGCCGCACAGATACGCAGTATTTT.